This T cell receptor (beta chain) is drawn from a study of Tregs in tolerant kidney transplant recipients. V was clipped by 3 bases and J by 7 bases, with 10 bases between them. Germline V gives CDR1 KGHSH, CDR2 LQKENI. The CDR3 has 13 residues. Measured with immunoSEQ multiplex PCR; TCRdb has only the in-frame clones, and not every one. In the table there are some 250,000 clones, around 82% of which are singletons. The sample taken for sequencing was CD4+ T cells from blood. This chain links TRBV18 with TRBJ1-5; D unclear. The TCR originated in a human donor in good health. CDR3 protein: CASSPGGSQPQHF. The CDR3 DNA follows: TGTGCCAGCTCACCGGGTGGGTCCCAGCCCCAGCATTTT.